A single sample gave rise to the 16 T cell receptor beta chains below, sequenced in a study of cytotoxic CD8 clonotypes in ibrutinib-treated CLL. The table came from immunoSEQ multiplex PCR; TCRdb's copy has only in-frame clones and leaves some out. Of roughly 300,000 clones in the sample, roughly 76% were seen once. The sequencing here drew on PBMCs, taken at disease progression, from a patient treated with ibrutinib. These receptors were collected from a human donor with chronic lymphocytic leukemia.

This chain connects TRBV15 to TRBJ1-3; no reliable D call. Trimming stripped 3 bases from V and 6 bases from J, with 24 bases between. The CDR3 loop spans 18 amino acids. Germline assignment: CDR1 LNHNV and CDR2 YYDKDF (reference sequence). CDR3 in amino acids: CATSRSALPGPRTNTIYF. For the CDR3, the DNA is TGTGCCACCAGCAGGAGTGCCCTACCCGGGCCAAGGACAAACACCATATATTTT.

J is TRBJ2-7 and V is TRBV29-1; D may correspond to TRBD1 or TRBD2 (5 bases each). Germline CDR1 is SQVTM and CDR2 is ANQGSEA. The CDR3 spans 14 residues. Trimming stripped 3 bases from V and 0 bases from J, with 12 bases between. The CDR3 DNA sequence: TGCAGCGTTGATGGGGGACGGGGCTCCTACGAGCAGTACTTC. The encoded protein is CSVDGGRGSYEQYF.

V is TRBV18 and J is TRBJ1-6; no reliable D call. The CDR3 covers 16 residues. Trimming took 6 bases from V and 7 from J, leaving 19 bases between them. Germline V gene lookup returns CDR1 KGHSH and CDR2 LQKENI. CDR3 sequence reads: CASSQGSTVINSPLHF. The CDR3 bases are TGTGCCAGCTCCCAAGGAAGTACAGTTATCAATTCACCCCTCCACTTT.

The chain recombines TRBV28 with TRBJ2-7, with D perhaps TRBD1 (6 bases). This CDR3 spans 12 amino acids. The germline V gene has CDR1 MDHEN and CDR2 SYDVKM. With 6 bases removed from V and 6 bases from J, the gap between germline ends came to 12 bases. The CDR3 loop reads CASSSRGREQYF. The DNA for the CDR3 is TGTGCCAGCAGCAGCAGGGGTCGCGAGCAGTACTTC.

This clone has a handful of counts. The chain recombines TRBV5-1 with TRBJ2-7; 8 positions match TRBD2. The CDR3 runs 13 residues. Germline CDR1 SGHRS, CDR2 YFSETQ. V was clipped by 4 bases and J by 6 bases; unmatched bases: 6. Here the CDR3 DNA reads TGCGCCAGCAGCGCCTCCGGGACTAGCGAGCAGTACTTC. Protein product: CASSASGTSEQYF.

V is TRBV19 and J is TRBJ1-1, with D perhaps TRBD1 (6 bases). The CDR3 covers 14 residues. Germline lookup yields CDR1 LNHDA and CDR2 SQIVND (reference sequence). V dropped 3 bases and J dropped 2 bases, with 10 bases sitting between them. This chain's CDR3 is CASSIGGGNTEAFF. CDR3 nucleotide sequence: TGTGCCAGTAGTATCGGAGGGGGAAACACTGAAGCTTTCTTT.

This chain connects TRBV4-3 to TRBJ2-1, with D tentatively TRBD2 (6 bases). V lost 4 bases to trimming and J lost 7 bases, with 11 bases between them. The CDR3 totals 13 residues. The germline CDR1 and CDR2 sequences are LGHNA and YSLEER. The CDR3 DNA sequence: TGCGCCAGCAGCCTCGGGACTCTGAATGAGCAGTTCTTC. Encoded protein: CASSLGTLNEQFF.

J is TRBJ1-5 and V is TRBV28, with no clear D. This CDR3 spans 17 amino acids. Germline CDR1 is MDHEN and CDR2 is SYDVKM. Trimming took off 3 bases at V and 0 bases at J, with 15 bases between the two ends. Written as DNA, the CDR3 is TGTGCCAGCAGTTTCTGGTCCGGAACTTATAGCAATCAGCCCCAGCATTTT. This codes for CASSFWSGTYSNQPQHF.

V usage is TRBV11-3 and J usage is TRBJ2-2; D gene unclear. The CDR3 has 13 amino acids. V lost 1 base, J lost 8 bases, and 8 bases lay in between. Looked up from germline, CDR1 is SGHNT and CDR2 is YENEEA. The CDR3 spells CASSLVRAGELFF. The DNA of the CDR3 is TGTGCCAGCAGCTTAGTACGGGCGGGGGAGCTGTTTTTT.

The chain carries TRBV5-4 and TRBJ1-4; the match to TRBD1 covers 9 bases. V gave up 0 bases and J gave up 11 bases; unmatched junction bases: 11. The CDR3 runs to 16 residues. From germline, CDR1 is SGHNT and CDR2 YYREEE (reference sequence). The CDR3 protein is CASSLGDRAQGEKLFF. CDR3 sequence (DNA): TGTGCCAGCAGCTTGGGGGACAGGGCTCAGGGGGAGAAACTGTTTTTT.

The rearrangement joins TRBV5-1 to TRBJ1-2; a possible D gene is TRBD1 (5 bases). The CDR3 runs 16 residues. Germline V gene sequence: CDR1 SGHRS, CDR2 YFSETQ. Trimming shortened V by 4 bases and J by 4 bases, and 20 bases separated the two germline ends. CDR3 DNA: TGCGCCAGCAGCCGGGACCTGGGTGGCTTTAGCTATGGCTACACCTTC. Translating gives CASSRDLGGFSYGYTF. The full variable domain, rest sourced from reference TRBV5-1 and TRBJ1-2, is KAGVTQTPRYLIKTRGQQVTLSCSPISGHRSVSWYQQTPGQGLQFLFEYFSETQRNKGNFPGRFSGRQFSNSRSEMNVSTLELGDSALYLCASSRDLGGFSYGYTFGSGTRLTVV.

This chain uses TRBV10-3 with TRBJ2-7, with D possibly TRBD2 on 6 matching bases. Trimming shortened V by 1 base and J by 2 bases, and 33 bases separated the two germline ends. CDR3 length: 22 residues. Per germline, CDR1 ENHRY and CDR2 SYGVKD. CDR3 bases: TGTGCCATCAGTGAGTTGCCCGTAACAAGAGCGGGCTTCAAAGGGTCTACCTACGAGCAGTACTTC. It translates to CAISELPVTRAGFKGSTYEQYF.

This clone was observed a few times. The V gene is TRBV7-9, the J gene TRBJ1-1; D unclear. Germline loops: CDR1 SEHNR, CDR2 FQNEAQ (reference sequence). This CDR3 has 13 residues. Between the trimmed V and J ends, which lost 1 base and 3 bases, there was a span of 6 bases. In DNA, the CDR3 is TGTGCCAGCAGCTTAGGGACGGACACTGAAGCTTTCTTT. As protein: CASSLGTDTEAFF.

The chain combines TRBV27 with TRBJ2-1; D gene uncertain. From germline, CDR1 is MNHEY and CDR2 SMNVEV (reference sequence). Trimming pared 2 bases from V and 4 bases from J, leaving 6 bases between. There are 13 residues in the CDR3. The CDR3 sequence is CASSLIGYNEQFF. For the CDR3, the DNA is TGTGCCAGCAGTTTAATAGGTTACAATGAGCAGTTCTTC.

The V and J genes are TRBV2 and TRBJ1-5; 11 bases fit TRBD1. There are 17 residues in the CDR3. Unmatched junction bases numbered 10, after V lost 9 bases and J lost 0 bases. CDR1 is SNHLY and CDR2 is FYNNEI in the germline V gene. The CDR3 DNA reads as TGTGCCAGAGCTCGAGGACAGGGGGCGTATAGCAATCAGCCCCAGCATTTT. Its protein product is CARARGQGAYSNQPQHF.

CDR3 in amino acids: CASSTSLVNTEAFF. The CDR3 DNA follows: TGTGCCAGTAGTACCTCGTTGGTGAACACTGAAGCTTTCTTT. The chain has TRBV19 and TRBJ1-1; D ambiguous. V was cut by 4 bases and J by 0 bases, with 9 bases left in between. The CDR3 covers 14 residues. The germline V gene has CDR1 LNHDA and CDR2 SQIVND (reference sequence).